A single sample gave rise to the 2 T cell receptor beta chains below, sequenced in a study of blood T cell repertoires in COVID-19. Produced via immunoSEQ multiplex PCR; TCRdb's table is partial and in-frame only. The sample includes about 120,000 clones, around 89% of them seen just once. What was sequenced was peripheral blood. The receptors were sampled from a man in his fifties with acute or convalescent COVID-19.

In this sample, this clone turned up once. V and J are TRBV6-5 and TRBJ1-3; TRBD1 might be the D (6 bases). The V gene lost 7 bases and the J gene lost 8 bases, with 18 bases spanning the gap. The CDR3 has 14 residues. The germline V gene has CDR1 MNHEY and CDR2 SVGAGI. CDR3 protein: CASMLTGRSDTIYF. CDR3 coding DNA: TGTGCCAGCATGCTAACAGGGCGGTCGGACACCATATATTTT.

The chain combines TRBV28 with TRBJ1-5; 9 nucleotides align to TRBD1. Germline trimming cut 6 bases from V and 4 bases from J; bases unmatched to any gene: 7. Germline CDR1 MDHEN, CDR2 SYDVKM. The CDR3 loop spans 15 amino acids. This CDR3 reads CASRSQGATNQPQHF. The CDR3 DNA reads as TGTGCCAGCAGATCACAGGGGGCAACAAATCAGCCCCAGCATTTT.